This TCR beta chain was sequenced during a study of blood T cell repertoires in COVID-19. Looking at the study overall: T cells, B-cell-depleted T cells, or PBMCs provided the cDNA or gDNA that served as material.

The germline CDR1 and CDR2 sequences are MGHRA and YSYEKL. V was pared by 3 bases and J by 8 bases, with 8 bases of the junction left unmatched. The CDR3 spans 15 residues. Seattle patient enrollment occurred during active infection, with longitudinal follow-up thereafter. Authors' data handling: Amplifying reference gene primers gave estimates of nucleated cell counts. Using immunoSEQ multiplex PCR, the repertoire was profiled, and TCRdb retains in-frame clones only, with some absent. D and trimming come from the DNA, and the V and J calls and clone size come from that table. The profile covers a few hundred thousand clones, with nearly 90% appearing a single time and approximately 2.1% taken by the ten largest.

This chain links TRBV4-1 with TRBJ2-1, with TRBD1 matching 9 bases. Sequenced sample: peripheral blood. This receptor was obtained from an older woman with COVID-19, enrolled during active disease. The CDR3 is CASSHMGQGKDEQFF. CDR3 sequence (DNA): TGCGCCAGCAGCCATATGGGACAGGGAAAGGATGAGCAGTTCTTC.